What follows are 7 T cell receptor beta chains derived from one specimen sequenced in a study of T cell repertoires in cytomegalovirus infection. From the reads, TCRdb called clonotypes with MiXCR, one entry per CDR3 protein. The sample lists 300,000 to 400,000 distinct CDR3 sequences, around 18% occurring once. Sequencing was performed on PBMCs. These receptors all stem from a human donor in good health (CMV status not recorded). Some clones in this sample may be carry-over from other donors' samples.

This clonotype was seen a handful of times. The rearrangement links TRBV28 to TRBJ1-5, with 8 bases that match TRBD1. Trimming removed 7 bases from V and 0 bases from J; junction bases left unmatched: 17. The CDR3 runs to 19 residues. The germline CDR1 and CDR2 sequences are MDHEN and SYDVKM. Here the CDR3 reads CASTESGTGPILSNQPQHF. The CDR3 bases are TGTGCCAGCACCGAATCCGGGACAGGTCCCATACTTAGCAATCAGCCCCAGCATTTT.

In this sample, this clonotype turned up many times. CDR3 region: CASSLEGTSPLEQYF. CDR3 DNA: TGTGCCAGCAGCTTAGAAGGGACTAGCCCCCTCGAGCAGTACTTC. The chain combines TRBV7-2 with TRBJ2-7, with 9 bases fitting TRBD2. This CDR3 spans 15 amino acids. V lost 1 base and J lost 6; bases outside the gene matches: 7. Germline CDR1 reads SGHTA; CDR2 reads FQGNSA.

J is TRBJ2-5 and V is TRBV4-1; D is possibly TRBD1 (5 bases). CDR1 is MGHRA, CDR2 YSYEKL, per germline. Deletions cut 1 base from V and 2 bases from J, with 8 bases between. CDR3 length: 14 residues. In nucleotides, the CDR3 is TGCGCCAGCAGCCAAGTGGGGCTTCAAGAGACCCAGTACTTC. The encoded protein is CASSQVGLQETQYF.

This clonotype was seen a handful of times. The chain has TRBV5-1 and TRBJ1-5, with D uncertain. Germline loops: CDR1 SGHRS, CDR2 YFSETQ. Trimming took off 0 bases at V and 1 base at J, with 11 bases between the two ends. The CDR3 is 16 residues long. CDR3 bases: TGCGCCAGCAGCTTGGAGCCCAGTGGAAGCAATCAGCCCCAGCATTTT. Encoded protein: CASSLEPSGSNQPQHF.

The chain uses TRBV2 and TRBJ1-1; TRBD1 might be the D (6 bases). This CDR3 contains 15 residues. Germline CDR1 is SNHLY and CDR2 is FYNNEI. V lost 7 bases to trimming and J lost 4 bases, with 19 bases between them. CDR3: CASKARGALSTEAFF. The CDR3 coding sequence is TGTGCCAGCAAGGCGAGGGGGGCCCTGAGCACTGAAGCTTTCTTT.

The rearrangement uses TRBV15 and TRBJ1-1, with D possibly being TRBD1 (5 bases). Germline V gives CDR1 LNHNV, CDR2 YYDKDF (reference sequence). V lost 5 bases and J 0 bases, leaving 13 bases between the germline ends. CDR3 length: 15 residues. The CDR3 region has the DNA TGTGCCACCAGCGCGAGGCTACAGGTGAACACTGAAGCTTTCTTT. This sequence encodes CATSARLQVNTEAFF.

In its sample, this clonotype was seen a few times. This chain joins TRBV11-2 and TRBJ2-1; 8 bases match TRBD2. V dropped 3 bases and J dropped 6; count of bases not matched to a gene: 13. The V gene's germline CDR1 is SGHAT and CDR2 FQNNGV. The CDR3 totals 17 residues. DNA for the CDR3: TGTGCCAGCAGCTTTGACGGGAGGGCCTCGATTAGCAATGAGCAGTTCTTC. This codes for CASSFDGRASISNEQFF.